The 9 T cell receptor beta chains listed next were all sequenced from one sample in a study of blood T cell repertoires in COVID-19. Generated by immunoSEQ multiplex PCR, the TCRdb table keeps only in-frame clones and is missing some. The table lists nearly 200,000 clones, roughly nine tenths of them singletons, with 0.7% to 0.95% in the top ten. The sample comprised peripheral blood. Receptors were obtained from a woman in her seventies with acute or convalescent COVID-19.

The CDR3 nucleotides read TGTGCCAGCAGCTTCCGCGGGAGGGACAATGAGCAGTTCTTC. This gives the protein CASSFRGRDNEQFF. V and J are TRBV7-3 and TRBJ2-1; 9 bases map to TRBD2. The V gene's germline CDR1 is SGHTA and CDR2 FQGTGA. The J segment lost 5 bases and the V segment lost 3 bases, leaving 2 bases of the junction unmatched. The CDR3 is made up of 14 amino acids.

This rearrangement joins TRBV3-1 (or the pseudogene TRBV3-2) to TRBJ1-4; tentatively, D is TRBD1 (6 bases). The CDR3 covers 14 residues. Per germline, CDR1 LGHDT and CDR2 YNNKEL (reference sequence). The V gene lost 3 bases and the J gene lost 1 base, with 6 bases spanning the gap. In DNA form, the CDR3 reads TGTGCCAGCAGCCACAGGGGAACTAATGAAAAACTGTTTTTT. This sequence encodes CASSHRGTNEKLFF.

The chain uses TRBV15 and TRBJ2-7; TRBD2 is a possible D gene (6 bases). V was cut by 0 bases and J by 4 bases, with 16 bases left in between. The germline gives CDR1 LNHNV, CDR2 YYDKDF (reference sequence). The CDR3 is made up of 16 amino acids. CDR3 loop: CATSRDRRARGYEQYF. CDR3 in DNA: TGTGCCACCAGCAGAGATCGGAGAGCCCGGGGGTACGAGCAGTACTTC.

V gene TRBV18 combines with J gene TRBJ1-5; D gene uncertain. V lost 0 bases and J 0 bases, leaving 9 bases between the germline ends. The CDR3 totals 16 residues. Germline V lookup: CDR1 KGHSH, CDR2 LQKENI. The CDR3 is CASSPPIGVSNQPQHF. The CDR3 coding sequence is TGTGCCAGCTCACCACCGATAGGAGTTAGCAATCAGCCCCAGCATTTT.

J is TRBJ1-1 and V is TRBV5-6; no reliable D call. This CDR3 is built from 14 residues. Trimming shortened V by 4 bases and J by 4 bases, and 14 bases separated the two germline ends. Germline CDR1 reads SGHDT; CDR2 reads YYEEEE. As DNA, the CDR3 is TGTGCCAGCAGCCCACCGGAGGTGACCACTGAAGCTTTCTTT. It yields the protein CASSPPEVTTEAFF.

The rearrangement links TRBV5-1 to TRBJ1-4, with 10 bases lining up with TRBD1. The trim removed 3 bases at V and 10 bases at J, leaving 6 bases unmatched. The CDR3 has 14 amino acids. Per the germline V gene, CDR1 is SGHRS and CDR2 is YFSETQ. CDR3 nucleotides: TGCGCCAGCAGCTACGACAGGGGGCAGGGAAAACTGTTTTTT. This encodes CASSYDRGQGKLFF.

The chain employs TRBV5-4 and TRBJ2-1, with D perhaps matching TRBD2 (5 bases). Germline CDR1 reads SGHNT; CDR2 reads YYREEE (reference sequence). The CDR3 is made up of 15 amino acids. Between the trimmed V and J ends, which lost 1 base and 6 bases, there was a span of 14 bases. The CDR3 here is CASSLNGVRSNEQFF. For the CDR3, the DNA is TGTGCCAGCAGCTTGAACGGGGTCAGAAGCAATGAGCAGTTCTTC.

J is TRBJ2-7 and V is TRBV6-5, with a tentative D call TRBD1 (6 bases). Germline V gene lookup returns CDR1 MNHEY and CDR2 SVGAGI. Deletions cut 6 bases from V and 6 bases from J, with 18 bases between. The CDR3 has 14 residues. The CDR3 DNA follows: TGTGCCAGCAGCGCGGCTATAACAGGGCGCGAGCAGTACTTC. It is translated as CASSAAITGREQYF.

The chain carries TRBV5-1 and TRBJ2-6; TRBD2 matches 8 bases. The CDR3 is made up of 18 amino acids. CDR1 is SGHRS and CDR2 is YFSETQ in the germline V gene. With V trimmed by 1 base and J by 0 bases, 6 bases remained unmatched. CDR3 residues: CASSLRLAPSSGANVLTF. The CDR3 coding sequence is TGCGCCAGCAGCTTGCGACTAGCGCCCAGCTCTGGGGCCAACGTCCTGACTTTC. Together with reference TRBV5-1 and TRBJ2-6, the CDR3 gives the full variable domain: KAGVTQTPRYLIKTRGQQVTLSCSPISGHRSVSWYQQTPGQGLQFLFEYFSETQRNKGNFPGRFSGRQFSNSRSEMNVSTLELGDSALYLCASSLRLAPSSGANVLTFGAGSRLTVL.